This T cell receptor beta chain was documented in a study of cytomegalovirus exposure and HLA in healthy donors (dated by TCRdb to 2016 to 2017). At the level of the whole study: An earlier analysis of about 530 of the donors reported 276 Gb of sequence data and 95 million to 130 million unique TCR beta sequences obtained from roughly 170 million T cells. Around 320 gigabases of sequencing data and tens of millions of unique TCR sequences were included in an early release covering 550 to 800 HLA-typed donors. The genetic ancestry cluster associated with self-reported Caucasian donors included over 65% of the 350 to 500 genotyped donors. The study aimed to test whether signatures of past pathogen exposure could be identified by cataloging public T cell receptors. The study profiled the T cell repertoires of hundreds of subjects by immunosequencing and related them to cytomegalovirus serostatus. A separate validation cohort of roughly 130 different subjects was used in addition to the approximately 610-subject first cohort. The study combined high-throughput TCR immunosequencing, statistical association of individual TCRs with disease status, and machine learning to predict cytomegalovirus infection status. A later analysis re-analyzed previously published TCR beta repertoires from 550 to 700 donors and added high-resolution HLA genotyping to study TCR occurrence patterns. Rather than using new phenotypic data, the later analysis identified candidate immune exposures from TCR beta sequences and from how often those sequences occurred across donors. In an earlier analysis of over 550 of the donors, high-throughput TCR beta sequencing was used to judge whether each TCR beta V gene segment behaved as functional or pseudogenic. Donor age, sex, ethnicity and CMV serostatus were compiled alongside the repertoire data. In a later genetic analysis, genome-wide SNP genotypes for about three fifths of the roughly 670 donors were used, and that subset was treated as a discovery cohort. All discovery cohort repertoires had been generated on a single sequencing platform. HLA typing covered class I and class II loci at four-digit resolution. Typing coverage varied by locus: about 629-640 donors for A, B, C, DRB1 and DQB1; roughly 560 for DQA1; around 610 for DPA1; approximately 490 for DPB1. Roughly five DR-DQ haplotypes were treated as single units for association and clustering because of strong linkage in the cohort. Among about 390 genotyped donors of the cohort, an average of 235,054 unique TCR beta nucleotide sequences were sequenced per donor, around 20% of them non-productive. Here is what the overall study found, with its caveats: In a later genetic analysis, fewer N-insertions in productive TCRs were reported among donors in an Asian-associated ancestry cluster than the roughly 700-donor mean. In a later analysis, several top co-occurrence clusters were reported to appear linked to parvovirus B19, influenza, CMV and Epstein-Barr virus. A few of the identified cytomegalovirus-associated TCR beta chains were confirmed in vitro to be specific for cytomegalovirus antigens. Because some donors lacked HLA typing at each locus, the association tests relied only on the typed subset. In the study, around 150 TCR beta chains were listed as associated with cytomegalovirus. Broadly in line with IMGT annotations, most TCR beta V segments showed up in productive rearrangements about 87% or about 30% of the time in an earlier analysis of about 500 of the donors. Some IMGT-functional V segments, including TRBV6-2 and TRBV6-3, could not be told apart with the 87-base-pair reads, so those segments were excluded. A further reported finding was that TCR beta sequences accurately predicted the HLA-A and HLA-B alleles for most subjects in the first cohort. Compared with equally common non-associated chains, HLA-associated TCR beta chains in a later analysis were more clonally expanded and had lower generation probabilities. Across donors, most TCR sequences were observed very rarely, whereas some public TCRs were present in many individuals. Roughly uniform sequencing depth across donors was assumed in presence/absence analyses, although this assumption may not hold. According to the authors, the approach could potentially be generalized to other disease states and immunological phenotypes. Strong co-occurrence of HLA alleles, especially DR and DQ, made assigning TCR associations to individual alleles difficult. A later genetic analysis associated a missense DCLRE1C variant with V-gene and J-gene trimming of TCR beta chains, and an independent cohort replicated the association. Linkage disequilibrium might explain the correlated functional status among segregating V segments, but an unknown experimental factor could not be ruled out. A group of highly shared sequence variants was considered likely to be a technical artifact of the sequencing pipeline. Specific HLA alleles were associated with roughly 16,000 TCR beta sequences at a false discovery rate of 0.05 in a later analysis. The classifier was reported to diagnose cytomegalovirus status with high specificity and sensitivity in both the original cohort and the validation cohort. A later analysis found that TCR association rates varied across HLA loci, with DRB1 alleles showing the most associated TCRs and HLA-C alleles the fewest. Most CMV-associated TCR beta chains appeared to be HLA-restricted in a later analysis, and the HLA associations seemed to be driven largely by CMV exposure. The only immune exposure information available for the cohort was CMV serostatus. In this cohort, only TCR beta chains were sequenced, and detectable features were limited by the absence of alpha or paired-chain data. Because counts were too low, 15 to 20 rarely observed V segments, including chromosome 9 orphons, were excluded from the earlier analysis of fewer than 650 of the donors.

The receptor library was made with the immunoSEQ multiplex PCR assay. For the multiplex PCR, a mixture combining 60 forward primers for TCR Vbeta segments and 13 reverse primers for TCR Jbeta segments was used. The CDR3 region of rearranged TCR beta genes was amplified from genomic DNA by a multiplex PCR assay. Amplified TCR beta libraries were sequenced as 87-base-pair reads on the Illumina HiSeq System. The authors processed their data as follows. Across the 670 or so repertoires, a later analysis counted about 81 million unique TCR beta chains, around 11 million of which were shared by at least two donors. Raw reads were error-corrected and collapsed into unique sequences by a nearest-neighbor algorithm in which closely related sequences were merged to remove PCR and sequencing errors. To assign V, D and J gene segments, CDR3 sequences were aligned to IMGT reference sequences. For a sequence to be retained, at least a six-nucleotide match to both a V gene segment and a J gene segment was required. A rearrangement was called productive if the CDR3 had no stop codons and remained in frame with V and J, and every other rearrangement was called non-productive. Following IMGT convention, CDR3 was defined as the stretch from the second conserved V-encoded cysteine to the conserved J-encoded phenylalanine. The earlier analysis of some 600 of the donors excluded sequences that lacked an unambiguous match to a single V gene segment. In an earlier analysis of several hundred of the donors, V segments were called functional above 56.7% productive rearrangements and were called segregating when the between-donor standard deviation exceeded 5%. A statistical classification framework was built to diagnose cytomegalovirus status from the catalog of TCR beta chain sequences. A later analysis assigned V and J genes by comparing TCR nucleotide sequences with IMGT/GENE-DB human TR gene sequences. Using the TCRdist pipeline, a later analysis assigned CDR3 sequences along with most-parsimonious VDJ recombination scenarios. In a later analysis, each TCR beta chain was defined by its CDR3 amino acid sequence together with its V-gene family, and reads without a unique V-gene family were excluded. As a way to deal with suspected cross-contamination and a sequencing artifact, a later analysis dropped more than 500 nucleotide sequences that were highly shared and had low generation probability. In a later analysis, a clonal expansion index for each public chain was calculated from normalized within-repertoire ranks of inferred template counts. Generation probabilities in a later analysis came from a VDJ recombination model fitted to out-of-frame rearrangements, and those results were checked against IGoR. Hypergeometric tests were used in a later analysis to score TCR-TCR, TCR-HLA and TCR-CMV co-occurrence, with a repertoire-size bias correction applied to the TCR pairs. To estimate false discovery rates, a later analysis permuted the HLA or CMV assignments 20 times. A later analysis grouped co-occurring TCRs with DBSCAN, adding TCRdist sequence similarity when clustering within HLA-allele-positive subsets. Repertoires with fewer than 30,000 or more than 120,000 public chains were left out of co-occurrence clustering, as were five repertoires with anomalous nucleotide sharing. The source is immuneACCESS, and TCRdb retained only in-frame sequences with V and J called. Part of the clones is not carried over; for the studies checked, unresolved V genes explain less than half of this, and the remainder is unexplained. That table gives V, J and clone size, and the DNA gave D and trimming. The sample yields about 260,000 clones; 65% to 85% were counted once. Clones ranked in the top ten supply 2% to 2.5% of the sample.

As for this clone: Which antigen it targets is not known. Per-base quality was not reported, and no clone a single base away is much larger than it.

The cohort comprised around 690 healthy bone marrow donors. All cohort members were sampled while nominally healthy, although unrecorded immune exposures were likely present. The donor was CMV seronegative and was included in the group of a few hundred seronegative cohort members. Every donor gave a peripheral blood sample, and the peripheral blood mononuclear cells from that sample were used for TCR beta sequencing. Genomic DNA extraction from the blood cell samples was performed with the Qiagen DNeasy Blood Extraction Kit. The V end loses 5 bases and the J end loses 2 bases, and a stretch of 13 bases separates them. CDR1 SGHVS and CDR2 FQNEAQ were looked up in the germline V gene. Reading from cysteine to phenylalanine, the CDR3 counts 14 amino acids. Here the CDR3 DNA is all that survives: 42 bases in frame from base 1.

This chain is built from TRBV7-8 and TRBJ2-7, with TRBD1 as a weak D call on 6 bases. Input material: PBMCs. This clonotype originated in a female donor in good health and CMV-seronegative. The nucleotide sequence reads as follows: TGTGCCAGCAGCAATACAGGGACAACCTACGAGCAGTACTTC. Its coded protein is CASSNTGTTYEQYF.